The 29 T cell receptor beta chains below were found in one sample sequenced in a study of T cells in tumors after PD-1 blockade. Clones were sequenced by immunoSEQ multiplex PCR, and TCRdb holds only the in-frame ones, with some missing. The table has about 59,000 clones, around 77% seen once; the top ten hold under 15%. Material: PBMCs, obtained before anti-PD-1 treatment. These receptors were obtained from a human donor with basal cell carcinoma.

This chain joins TRBV6-5 and TRBJ1-5; 9 bases are a match to TRBD1. The V gene's germline CDR1 is MNHEY and CDR2 SVGAGI. Trimming at V came to 7 bases and at J to 6 bases, leaving 4 bases not matched to a gene. The CDR3 is 13 amino acids. Here the CDR3 reads CASKGTGSQPQHF. The CDR3 DNA sequence: TGTGCCAGCAAAGGGACAGGGAGTCAGCCCCAGCATTTT.

The chain carries TRBV4-2 and TRBJ2-2; D might be TRBD2 (7 bases). The V end was cut by 1 base, the J end by 2 bases, with 14 bases between. The CDR3 has 17 amino acids. Germline V gene lookup returns CDR1 LGHNA and CDR2 YNFKEQ. Written as DNA, the CDR3 is TGTGCCAGCAGCCAAGGATTGGCGGGGGCAAACACCGGGGAGCTGTTTTTT. Its translation is CASSQGLAGANTGELFF.

The chain couples TRBV4-2 to TRBJ1-1; D perhaps matches TRBD1 (5 bases). This CDR3 has 14 amino acids. The germline V and J ends were trimmed by 0 bases and 4 bases, with 9 bases remaining between them. Germline lookup yields CDR1 LGHNA and CDR2 YNFKEQ. CDR3 in DNA: TGTGCCAGCAGCCAAGATCGGGGGTCCACTGAAGCTTTCTTT. Amino acids: CASSQDRGSTEAFF.

The gene calls are TRBV14 and TRBJ2-7; TRBD2 agrees at 7 bases. V lost 2 bases, J lost 1 base, and 11 bases stayed unmatched. Germline values: CDR1 SGHDN, CDR2 FVKESK. The CDR3 has 17 amino acids. CDR3 nucleotides: TGTGCCAGCAGCCAAAACCACGGGGGGACTTTATCCTACGAGCAGTACTTC. Its translation: CASSQNHGGTLSYEQYF.

The chain links TRBV27 to TRBJ1-1, with D unclear. CDR3 length: 15 amino acids. Deletions cut 6 bases from V and 3 bases from J, with 17 bases between. Germline V gene lookup returns CDR1 MNHEY and CDR2 SMNVEV (reference sequence). CDR3 amino acids: CASSPGYATHTEAFF. The DNA for the CDR3 is TGTGCCAGCAGCCCCGGCTACGCTACGCACACTGAAGCTTTCTTT.

The chain joins TRBV5-4 to TRBJ2-3, with TRBD2 matching over 10 bases. Trimming removed 0 bases from V and 4 bases from J; junction bases left unmatched: 2. This CDR3 has 15 residues. Germline CDR1 reads SGHNT; CDR2 reads YYREEE (reference sequence). The CDR3 DNA reads as TGTGCCAGCAGCTTGGGACTAGCGGGTGCAGATACGCAGTATTTT. Amino acids: CASSLGLAGADTQYF.

In this sample, this clone turned up a few times. The chain carries TRBV2 and TRBJ1-1; D remains unclear. Germline V gene lookup returns CDR1 SNHLY and CDR2 FYNNEI. V gave up 6 bases and J gave up 0 bases, with 8 bases separating them. CDR3 length: 13 residues. The CDR3 DNA reads TGTGCCAGCAGCGCCGACGTGAACACTGAAGCTTTCTTT. This sequence encodes CASSADVNTEAFF.

The CDR3 DNA reads as TGTGCCAGCAGCCCCCGGACAGGTCGGGGCTACACCTTC. The encoded protein is CASSPRTGRGYTF. The chain employs TRBV3-1 (or the pseudogene TRBV3-2) and TRBJ1-2, with TRBD1 matching 7 bases. The CDR3 consists of 13 residues. Trimming removed 4 bases from V and 8 bases from J; junction bases left unmatched: 7. Germline V CDR1 and CDR2: LGHDT, YNNKEL (reference sequence).

The chain carries TRBV11-3 and TRBJ1-1; weak D call: TRBD1 (6 bases). CDR1 is SGHNT, CDR2 YENEEA, per germline. V lost 5 bases, J lost 2 bases, and 12 bases lay in between. The CDR3 loop spans 14 amino acids. The CDR3 coding sequence is TGTGCCAGCAGCGGCAGGGGCGGAAACACTGAAGCTTTCTTT. Translating it yields CASSGRGGNTEAFF.

This chain connects TRBV10-2 to TRBJ2-5; possible D gene TRBD2, 7 bases. The CDR3 sequence is 19 residues long. V shed 3 bases and J shed 3 bases, with 26 bases lying between them. The germline V gene encodes CDR1 WSHSY and CDR2 SAAADI. The CDR3 spells CASSEPGRFGGGREETQYF. CDR3 in DNA: TGCGCCAGCAGTGAACCAGGGAGGTTTGGGGGGGGCCGAGAAGAGACCCAGTACTTC.

The chain is built from TRBV4-1 and TRBJ2-7; the D gene is possibly TRBD1 (6 bases). The V and J ends lost 4 bases and 6 bases respectively, with 13 bases between them. This CDR3 is 13 amino acids long. Germline-derived CDR1 and CDR2 are MGHRA and YSYEKL. CDR3 residues: CASSPDSPSEQYF. The DNA for the CDR3 is TGCGCCAGCAGCCCGGACAGTCCCAGCGAGCAGTACTTC.

The rearrangement links TRBV5-6 to TRBJ1-5; D perhaps matches TRBD1 (5 bases). Germline CDR1 reads SGHDT; CDR2 reads YYEEEE. The CDR3 is 14 residues long. V lost 5 bases to trimming and J lost 4 bases, with 13 bases between them. The CDR3 loop is CASRGRLANQPQHF. DNA for the CDR3: TGTGCCAGCAGGGGACGGTTAGCGAATCAGCCCCAGCATTTT.

The V gene is TRBV30, the J gene TRBJ2-7; 7 nucleotides line up with TRBD1. The V gene's germline CDR1 is GTSNPN and CDR2 SVGIG (reference sequence). The CDR3 is 15 residues long. V trimming: 0 bases; J trimming: 0 bases; junction bases outside the gene matches: 5. The chain's CDR3 is CAWSVPAGGSYEQYF. The DNA for the CDR3 is TGTGCCTGGAGTGTACCGGCAGGGGGCTCCTACGAGCAGTACTTC.

V gene TRBV6-5 combines with J gene TRBJ2-6, with D perhaps matching TRBD1 (6 bases). The ends were cut back, 4 bases at V and 2 bases at J, with 12 bases in the middle. CDR1 is MNHEY and CDR2 is SVGAGI in the germline V gene. CDR3 length: 16 residues. Here the CDR3 DNA reads TGTGCCAGCAGTTCACCACAGGGTGCTGGGGCCAACGTCCTGACTTTC. Amino acid sequence: CASSSPQGAGANVLTF.

This clone was detected a few times. This chain connects TRBV19 to TRBJ2-1, with D hard to call. Deletions cut 3 bases from V and 5 bases from J, with 8 bases between. Germline lookup yields CDR1 LNHDA and CDR2 SQIVND (reference sequence). This CDR3 is 13 amino acids long. CDR3 loop: CASSILGNNEQFF. In DNA form, the CDR3 reads TGTGCCAGTAGTATCCTTGGGAACAATGAGCAGTTCTTC.

CDR3 bases: TGTGCCAGCAGTGATGGGTCGACAGGGCGGAAGGGCTACACCTTC. It yields the protein CASSDGSTGRKGYTF. The V and J genes are TRBV6-1 and TRBJ1-2; 7 bases agree with TRBD1. This CDR3 is 15 amino acids long. The V and J ends lost 3 bases and 8 bases, in that order; junction bases with no gene match: 12. The germline V gene encodes CDR1 MNHNS and CDR2 SASEGT.

This clone was seen more than once but under ten times. The chain recombines TRBV5-4 with TRBJ1-1; possible D gene TRBD1, 5 bases. Trimming removed 0 bases at V and 8 bases at J, with 14 bases between. Germline V gives CDR1 SGHNT, CDR2 YYREEE (reference sequence). CDR3 length: 14 amino acids. The CDR3 sequence: CASSLERGDLEAFF. CDR3 nucleotide sequence: TGTGCCAGCAGCTTGGAACGGGGGGACCTAGAAGCTTTCTTT.

V and J are TRBV30 and TRBJ2-3, with TRBD2 as a possible D gene (6 bases). CDR1 GTSNPN and CDR2 SVGIG come from the germline V gene (reference sequence). Trimming shortened V by 1 base and J by 4 bases, and 6 bases separated the two germline ends. The CDR3 has 12 residues. The chain's CDR3 is CAWSGGADTQYF. CDR3 sequence (DNA): TGTGCCTGGAGTGGGGGGGCAGATACGCAGTATTTT. The whole variable domain, filled in from reference TRBV30 and TRBJ2-3, reads SQTIHQWPATLVQPVGSPLSLECTVEGTSNPNLYWYRQAAGRGLQLLFYSVGIGQISSEVPQNLSASRPQDRQFILSSKKLLLSDSGFYLCAWSGGADTQYFGPGTRLTVL.

The CDR3 spells CASSLPLRVSVTGELFF. The CDR3 coding sequence is TGTGCCAGCAGCCTCCCCCTAAGGGTGTCTGTCACCGGGGAGCTGTTTTTT. The chain carries TRBV7-8 and TRBJ2-2; D is uncertain. Germline CDR1 and CDR2: SGHVS and FQNEAQ. The CDR3 has 17 amino acids. The V end was cut by 5 bases, the J end by 4 bases, with 20 bases between.

This chain connects TRBV19 to TRBJ2-2; tentative D call: TRBD1 (6 bases). The germline V and J ends were trimmed by 4 bases and 0 bases, with 9 bases remaining between them. This CDR3 has 15 amino acids. The germline V gene has CDR1 LNHDA and CDR2 SQIVND (reference sequence). The CDR3 region has the DNA TGTGCCAGTAGTAAGGGGACAACGAACACCGGGGAGCTGTTTTTT. Protein: CASSKGTTNTGELFF. The whole variable domain, filled in from reference TRBV19 and TRBJ2-2, reads DGGITQSPKYLFRKEGQNVTLSCEQNLNHDAMYWYRQDPGQGLRLIYYSQIVNDFQKGDIAEGYSVSREKKESFPLTVTSAQKNPTAFYLCASSKGTTNTGELFFGEGSRLTVL.

The V gene is TRBV5-4, the J gene TRBJ2-3, with D maybe TRBD2 (7 bases). The germline V gene has CDR1 SGHNT and CDR2 YYREEE (reference sequence). Trimming took 4 bases from V and 3 from J, leaving 18 bases between them. The CDR3 has 16 amino acids. CDR3 bases: TGTGCCAGCAGCCCCCTTAAGGGGGGGGCAACAGATACGCAGTATTTT. Its translation: CASSPLKGGATDTQYF.

Written as DNA, the CDR3 is TGTGCCAGCAGTCCCGACAGGGGGTCGTACAATGAGCAGTTCTTC. This translates into CASSPDRGSYNEQFF. V and J are TRBV6-4 and TRBJ2-1; 9 bases are shared with TRBD1. Germline lookup yields CDR1 MRHNA and CDR2 SNTAGT. This CDR3 region has 15 residues. J lost 4 bases, V lost 5 bases, and 6 bases had no gene match.

V usage is TRBV27 and J usage is TRBJ2-3; D remains ambiguous. The CDR3 has 13 amino acids. Trimming removed 7 bases at V and 0 bases at J, with 8 bases between. Germline V gene data show CDR1 as MNHEY and CDR2 as SMNVEV (reference sequence). The CDR3 here is CASKRPSTDTQYF. The CDR3 bases are TGTGCCAGCAAAAGGCCAAGCACAGATACGCAGTATTTT.

This chain's CDR3 is CASSLKGYNEQFF. CDR3 nucleotide sequence: TGTGCCAGCAGCTTAAAGGGATACAATGAGCAGTTCTTC. This sequence joins TRBV7-3 and TRBJ2-1; D not certain. The V end lost 1 base, the J end lost 4 bases, and 5 bases lay between the germline ends. Germline lookup yields CDR1 SGHTA and CDR2 FQGTGA. The CDR3 is 13 residues long.

The chain is built from TRBV5-8 and TRBJ2-5, with D unclear. Between the trimmed V and J ends, which lost 4 bases and 2 bases, there was a span of 18 bases. Per the germline V gene, CDR1 is SGHTS and CDR2 is YDEGEE. CDR3 length: 16 residues. The CDR3 bases are TGTGCCAGCAGCCGATCGTCATCGAGCAGACAAGAGACCCAGTACTTC. Translated: CASSRSSSSRQETQYF.

This clone was detected once. Distinct nucleotide sequences in the sample also encode this CDR3. V gene TRBV6-5 combines with J gene TRBJ1-4, with 7 bases fitting TRBD1. CDR1 is MNHEY and CDR2 is SVGAGI in the germline V gene. V trimming: 4 bases; J trimming: 4 bases; junction bases outside the gene matches: 6. The CDR3 contains 15 residues. For the CDR3, the DNA is TGTGCCAGCAGTTTTCGGACAGGATTTAATGAAAAACTGTTTTTT. It translates to CASSFRTGFNEKLFF.

The chain is built from TRBV18 and TRBJ1-2; 11 positions match TRBD1. This CDR3 comprises 15 residues. The ends lost 6 bases at V and 8 bases at J; junction bases unmatched: 11. Germline loops: CDR1 KGHSH, CDR2 LQKENI. CDR3 coding DNA: TGTGCCAGCTCGGAAACCGGACAGGGGGCTCGCGGCTACACCTTC. It codes for CASSETGQGARGYTF.

This clone was counted once. The V call is TRBV18, the J call TRBJ1-1; 12 bases are a match to TRBD1. The junction had 16 bases not matched to a gene; V was cut back by 7 bases and J by 4 bases. This CDR3 region has 18 residues. Germline loops: CDR1 KGHSH, CDR2 LQKENI. CDR3 amino acids: CASFPPSRGQGAGTEAFF. CDR3 nucleotide sequence: TGTGCCAGCTTCCCCCCATCCCGGGGACAGGGGGCGGGCACTGAAGCTTTCTTT.

The chain employs TRBV2 and TRBJ2-5; 11 bases map to TRBD2. There are 18 residues in the CDR3. Losses at the gene ends were 1 base for V and 2 bases for J; bases not matched to a gene: 9. From germline, CDR1 is SNHLY and CDR2 FYNNEI. The CDR3: CASSEGALAGGRQETQYF. CDR3 nucleotide sequence: TGTGCCAGCAGTGAAGGGGCGCTAGCGGGGGGCCGACAAGAGACCCAGTACTTC.